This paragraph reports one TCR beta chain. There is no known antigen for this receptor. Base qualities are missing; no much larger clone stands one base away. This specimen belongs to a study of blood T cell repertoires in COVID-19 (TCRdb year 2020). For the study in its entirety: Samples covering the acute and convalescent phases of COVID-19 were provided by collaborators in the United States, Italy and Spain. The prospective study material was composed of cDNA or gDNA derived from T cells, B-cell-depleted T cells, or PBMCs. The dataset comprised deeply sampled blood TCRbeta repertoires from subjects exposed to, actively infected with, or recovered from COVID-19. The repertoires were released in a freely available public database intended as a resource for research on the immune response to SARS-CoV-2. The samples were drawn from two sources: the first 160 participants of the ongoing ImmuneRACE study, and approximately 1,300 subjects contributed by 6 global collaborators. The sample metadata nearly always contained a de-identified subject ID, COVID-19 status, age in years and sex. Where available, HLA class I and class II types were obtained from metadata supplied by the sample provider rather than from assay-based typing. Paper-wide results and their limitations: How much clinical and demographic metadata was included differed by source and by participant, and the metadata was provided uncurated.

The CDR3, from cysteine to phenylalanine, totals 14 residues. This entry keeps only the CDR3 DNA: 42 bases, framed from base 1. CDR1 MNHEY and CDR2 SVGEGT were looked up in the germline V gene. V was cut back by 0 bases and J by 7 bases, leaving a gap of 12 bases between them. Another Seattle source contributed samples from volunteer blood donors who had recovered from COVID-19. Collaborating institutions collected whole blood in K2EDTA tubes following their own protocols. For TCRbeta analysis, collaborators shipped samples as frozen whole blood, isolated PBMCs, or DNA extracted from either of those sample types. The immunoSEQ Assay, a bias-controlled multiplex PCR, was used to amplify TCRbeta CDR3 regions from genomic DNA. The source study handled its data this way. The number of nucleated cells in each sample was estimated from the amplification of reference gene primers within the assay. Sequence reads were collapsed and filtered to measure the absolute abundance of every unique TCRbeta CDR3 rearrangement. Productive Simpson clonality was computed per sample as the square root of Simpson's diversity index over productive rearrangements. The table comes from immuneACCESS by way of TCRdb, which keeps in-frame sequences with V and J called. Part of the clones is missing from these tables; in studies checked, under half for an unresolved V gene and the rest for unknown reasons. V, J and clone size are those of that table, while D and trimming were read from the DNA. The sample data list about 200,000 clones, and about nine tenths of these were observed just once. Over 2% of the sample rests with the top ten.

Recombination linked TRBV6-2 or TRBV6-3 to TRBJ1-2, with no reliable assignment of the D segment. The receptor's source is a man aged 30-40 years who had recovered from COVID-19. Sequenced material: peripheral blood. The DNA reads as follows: TGTGCCAGCAGTTACTCAGTGACGGAGGGTGGCTACACCTTC. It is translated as CASSYSVTEGGYTF.